Listed here are 22 T cell receptor beta chains from one sample, sequenced in a study of PD-1 blockade in classical Hodgkin lymphoma (TCRdb year 2020). What the time point label conveys for this sample: cycle 4 day 1 (C4D1), after 5 to 7 weeks of nivolumab. All trial patients had relapsed after autologous stem cell transplantation, with cohorts A, B and C differing in prior brentuximab vedotin exposure. Libraries were prepared through the immunoSEQ multiplex PCR assay. The source is immuneACCESS, and TCRdb retained only in-frame sequences with V and J called. Part of the clones is not carried over; for the studies checked, unresolved V genes explain less than half of this, and the remainder is unexplained. Counted in this sample were 50,000 to 65,000 clones; about 90% of them appeared once. The ten largest make up around 8.1% of the sample. The sequencing here drew on peripheral blood mononuclear cells (PBMCs), taken before the fourth cycle of nivolumab. These receptors came from a human donor with classical Hodgkin lymphoma.

This clone was detected a few times. The CDR3 is CASSLDPGGNTDTQYF. The DNA for the CDR3 is TGCGCCAGCAGCTTGGATCCAGGGGGGAACACAGATACGCAGTATTTT. The J gene is TRBJ2-3, the V gene TRBV5-1; weak D call: TRBD1 (7 bases). The length of the CDR3 is 16 residues. Per the germline V gene, CDR1 is SGHRS and CDR2 is YFSETQ. V dropped 0 bases and J dropped 2 bases, with 13 bases sitting between them.

The V call is TRBV7-8, the J call TRBJ1-5; D is perhaps TRBD1 (5 bases). This CDR3 is 13 amino acids long. The germline V and J ends were trimmed by 1 base and 6 bases, with 7 bases remaining between them. Germline assignment: CDR1 SGHVS and CDR2 FQNEAQ. The CDR3 is CASSLVGPQPQHF. The CDR3 DNA is TGTGCCAGCAGCTTAGTGGGGCCTCAGCCCCAGCATTTT.

The CDR3 is CASSREGGETQYF. CDR3 bases: TGTGCCAGCAGCCGCGAAGGGGGAGAGACCCAGTACTTC. The chain links TRBV7-9 to TRBJ2-5; D is possibly TRBD1 (6 bases). V was trimmed by 5 bases and J by 4 bases, leaving 11 bases between them. This CDR3 has 13 amino acids. Looked up from germline, CDR1 is SEHNR and CDR2 is FQNEAQ (reference sequence).

This clone was found a few times. This chain connects TRBV7-8 to TRBJ2-7, with 9 nucleotides matching TRBD1. CDR1 SGHVS and CDR2 FQNEAQ come from the germline V gene. The CDR3 contains 14 residues. With V trimmed by 4 bases and J by 4 bases, 5 bases remained unmatched. The CDR3 nucleotides read TGTGCCAGCAGCTGGCCGGGACAGGGATACGAGCAGTACTTC. Its translation is CASSWPGQGYEQYF. Drawing the rest from reference TRBV7-8 and TRBJ2-7, the complete variable domain is GAGVSQSPRYKVAKRGQDVALRCDPISGHVSLFWYQQALGQGPEFLTYFQNEAQLDKSGLPSDRFFAERPEGSVSTLKIQRTQQEDSAVYLCASSWPGQGYEQYFGPGTRLTVT.

Only one count was recorded for this clone. The rearrangement joins TRBV5-1 to TRBJ2-2; possibly TRBD2 for D (5 bases). There are 16 residues in the CDR3. Per germline, CDR1 SGHRS and CDR2 YFSETQ. Trimming removed 0 bases from V and 4 bases from J, with 13 bases in between. Written as DNA, the CDR3 is TGCGCCAGCAGCTTGGTAAAGTCGGCGGGCACCGGGGAGCTGTTTTTT. As protein: CASSLVKSAGTGELFF.

This clone was seen only once. This chain uses TRBV6-1 with TRBJ1-2; D remains unclear. Per germline, CDR1 MNHNS and CDR2 SASEGT. The CDR3 is 12 residues long. V was cut by 2 bases and J by 5 bases, with 6 bases left in between. Here the CDR3 reads CASSEPRYGYTF. The CDR3 DNA is TGTGCCAGCAGTGAACCTAGGTATGGCTACACCTTC.

V usage is TRBV5-4 and J usage is TRBJ2-3; no reliable D call. The CDR3 is made up of 15 amino acids. Germline V CDR1 and CDR2: SGHNT, YYREEE (reference sequence). V was trimmed by 0 bases and J by 2 bases, leaving 10 bases between them. The chain's CDR3 is CASSLGGTITDTQYF. The CDR3 coding sequence is TGTGCCAGCAGCTTGGGAGGTACCATCACAGATACGCAGTATTTT.

The CDR3 nucleotides read TGCGCCAGCTCGCCCGGGCCATGGGATGAAAAACTGTTTTTT. Its translation: CASSPGPWDEKLFF. V gene TRBV10-1 combines with J gene TRBJ1-4, with unresolved D. Deletions cut 8 bases from V and 6 bases from J, with 16 bases between. CDR3 length equals 14 residues. CDR1 is WNHNN, CDR2 SYGVQD, per germline (reference sequence).

This clone was recorded only once. The chain carries TRBV7-8 and TRBJ1-2, with D possibly matching TRBD1 (5 bases). The CDR3 spans 15 residues. V lost 5 bases and J 0 bases, leaving 13 bases between the germline ends. CDR1 is SGHVS and CDR2 is FQNEAQ in the germline V gene. CDR3 amino acids: CASSPRQSANYGYTF. CDR3 coding DNA: TGTGCCAGCAGCCCGAGACAGTCAGCTAACTATGGCTACACCTTC.

The V gene is TRBV9, the J gene TRBJ2-3; D is perhaps TRBD1 (6 bases). Per the germline V gene, CDR1 is SGDLS and CDR2 is YYNGEE. This CDR3 is 16 amino acids long. The V end lost 4 bases, the J end lost 1 base, and 16 bases lay between the germline ends. CDR3 loop: CASSSYAQGGTDTQYF. DNA of the CDR3: TGTGCCAGCAGCTCATATGCACAGGGCGGCACAGATACGCAGTATTTT.

This clone appeared once. This sequence joins TRBV19 and TRBJ2-3; TRBD2 agrees at 7 bases. This CDR3 is built from 14 residues. Looked up from germline, CDR1 is LNHDA and CDR2 is SQIVND (reference sequence). With V trimmed by 5 bases and J by 3 bases, 5 bases remained unmatched. Here the CDR3 reads CASSSSGITDTQYF. For the CDR3, the DNA is TGTGCCAGTAGTTCTAGCGGTATAACAGATACGCAGTATTTT.

This chain links TRBV19 with TRBJ1-6; the D gene is possibly TRBD1 (6 bases). This CDR3 spans 14 amino acids. CDR1 is LNHDA, CDR2 SQIVND, per germline (reference sequence). V was shortened by 6 bases and J by 9 bases, with 15 bases between the two germline ends. The CDR3 coding sequence is TGTGCCAGTAGACCGCAGGGGTTCGGTTCACCCCTCCACTTT. Encoded protein: CASRPQGFGSPLHF.

The chain uses TRBV9 and TRBJ2-7; D not certain. The CDR3 extends over 15 amino acids. Germline V gives CDR1 SGDLS, CDR2 YYNGEE. V lost 0 bases, J lost 2 bases, and 12 bases lay in between. The chain's CDR3 is CASSVGAGLTYEQYF. Here the CDR3 DNA reads TGTGCCAGCAGCGTAGGGGCAGGCCTAACCTACGAGCAGTACTTC.

The genes are TRBV7-9 and TRBJ1-2, with unresolved D. The germline V gene encodes CDR1 SEHNR and CDR2 FQNEAQ (reference sequence). The CDR3 consists of 13 residues. V lost 4 bases, J lost 8 bases, and 14 bases lay in between. The CDR3 nucleotides are TGTGCCAGCAGCTCCGACGGAACCCCAGGCTACACCTTC. Its protein is CASSSDGTPGYTF.

The genes are TRBV30 and TRBJ1-1; D not certain. The V and J ends lost 2 bases and 2 bases respectively, with 6 bases between them. This CDR3 spans 12 amino acids. Germline CDR1 reads GTSNPN; CDR2 reads SVGIG (reference sequence). CDR3 coding DNA: TGTGCCTGGAGTCGGCAAAACACTGAAGCTTTCTTT. It codes for CAWSRQNTEAFF.

This chain joins TRBV7-9 and TRBJ2-7; D is unclear. Germline V CDR1 and CDR2: SEHNR, FQNEAQ (reference sequence). The CDR3 spans 12 residues. Trimming pared 5 bases from V and 2 bases from J, leaving 7 bases between. CDR3 residues: CASSQVAYEQYF. CDR3 sequence (DNA): TGTGCCAGCAGCCAGGTGGCCTACGAGCAGTACTTC.

The CDR3 loop is CASSLRDSDYEQYF. CDR3 nucleotide sequence: TGTGCCAGCAGCCTTCGGGACAGCGACTACGAGCAGTACTTC. This chain joins TRBV14 and TRBJ2-7; 7 bases map to TRBD1. Germline trimming cut 4 bases from V and 3 bases from J; bases unmatched to any gene: 6. Germline loops: CDR1 SGHDN, CDR2 FVKESK. This CDR3 contains 14 residues.

This clone was seen more than once but under ten times. This chain uses TRBV7-9 with TRBJ2-1; tentative D call: TRBD2 (6 bases). V lost 1 base and J lost 8, with 9 bases in between. CDR3 length: 13 amino acids. Looked up from germline, CDR1 is SEHNR and CDR2 is FQNEAQ (reference sequence). CDR3: CASSLVTGDEQFF. DNA of the CDR3: TGTGCCAGCAGCTTAGTAACGGGGGATGAGCAGTTCTTC.

The genes are TRBV6-6 and TRBJ1-4, with D perhaps TRBD1 (6 bases). CDR3 length: 16 amino acids. CDR1 and CDR2 from the germline V gene are MNHNY and SVGAGI (reference sequence). V lost 7 bases and J lost 0, with 15 bases in between. The CDR3 reads CASILGHFATNEKLFF. CDR3 nucleotide sequence: TGTGCCAGCATACTGGGACATTTTGCAACTAATGAAAAACTGTTTTTT.

The rearrangement links TRBV5-8 to TRBJ2-2, with 14 bases that match TRBD2. Germline CDR1 reads SGHTS; CDR2 reads YDEGEE. V was pared by 5 bases and J by 3 bases, with 15 bases of the junction left unmatched. The CDR3 runs 20 residues. This chain's CDR3 is CASSWPPGLAGEGDTGELFF. DNA for the CDR3: TGTGCCAGCAGTTGGCCTCCGGGACTAGCGGGGGAAGGGGACACCGGGGAGCTGTTTTTT.

The genes are TRBV5-1 and TRBJ1-2, with 7 bases lining up with TRBD1. With 2 bases clipped from V and 8 bases from J, the junction kept 9 bases outside the gene matches. CDR3 length: 14 amino acids. CDR1 and CDR2 (germline): SGHRS, YFSETQ. The CDR3 loop is CASSLEGGNGGYTF. Written as DNA, the CDR3 is TGCGCCAGCAGCTTAGAAGGGGGCAACGGCGGCTACACCTTC.

The gene calls are TRBV19 and TRBJ1-5, with D possibly TRBD1 on 5 matching bases. This CDR3 spans 15 amino acids. Germline V gene lookup returns CDR1 LNHDA and CDR2 SQIVND (reference sequence). Trimming took 6 bases from V and 1 from J, leaving 13 bases between them. The CDR3 DNA is TGTGCCAGTAGGCCGACATGGGGCAGCAATCAGCCCCAGCATTTT. Translated: CASRPTWGSNQPQHF. Supplemented by reference TRBV19 and TRBJ1-5, the full variable domain reads DGGITQSPKYLFRKEGQNVTLSCEQNLNHDAMYWYRQDPGQGLRLIYYSQIVNDFQKGDIAEGYSVSREKKESFPLTVTSAQKNPTAFYLCASRPTWGSNQPQHFGDGTRLSIL.